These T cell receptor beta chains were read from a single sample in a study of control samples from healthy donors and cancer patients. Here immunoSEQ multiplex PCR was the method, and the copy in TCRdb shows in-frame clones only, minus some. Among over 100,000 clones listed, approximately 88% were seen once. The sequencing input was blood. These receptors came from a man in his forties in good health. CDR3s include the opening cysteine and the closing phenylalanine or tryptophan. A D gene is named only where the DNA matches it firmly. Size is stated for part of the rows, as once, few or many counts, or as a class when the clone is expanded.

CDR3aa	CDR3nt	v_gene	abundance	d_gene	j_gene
CAWSVTRGVSPPHF	TGTGCCTGGAGTGTAACTCGGGGGGTTTCACCCCCCCACTTT	TRBV30	-	-	TRBJ1-6
CASSAPGQSSYEQYF	TGTGCCAGCAGCGCTCCGGGACAGAGCTCCTACGAGCAGTACTTC	TRBV28	-	TRBD1	TRBJ2-7
CASSFGTQTSPLHF	TGTGCCAGCAGCTTCGGGACCCAAACATCACCCCTCCACTTT	TRBV11-1	-	-	TRBJ1-6
CASSLLVEGYEQYF	TGCGCCAGCAGCTTACTAGTCGAGGGCTACGAGCAGTACTTC	TRBV5-1	-	-	TRBJ2-7
CASSLGSGELFF	TGCGCCAGCAGCTTGGGCAGCGGGGAGCTGTTTTTT	TRBV5-1	-	-	TRBJ2-2
CAWSLGQNYGYTF	TGTGCCTGGAGCCTGGGACAGAACTATGGCTACACCTTC	TRBV30	-	TRBD1	TRBJ1-2
CASSIGLRLTDRNTGELFF	TGTGCCAGTAGTATAGGTCTTAGGTTGACTGACCGAAACACCGGGGAGCTGTTTTTT	TRBV19	-	-	TRBJ2-2
CASSVIPAGELFF	TGTGCCAGCAGCGTAATCCCTGCCGGGGAGCTGTTTTTT	TRBV9	-	-	TRBJ2-2
CASSIYFGSGNTIYF	TGTGCCAGTAGTATCTATTTCGGCTCTGGAAACACCATATATTTT	TRBV19	-	-	TRBJ1-3
CAWSEGSLPNYGYTF	TGTGCCTGGAGTGAGGGGTCATTACCTAACTATGGCTACACCTTC	TRBV30	-	-	TRBJ1-2
CASSLVTGGPGYTF	TGTGCCAGCAGCTTAGTGACAGGCGGCCCTGGCTACACCTTC	TRBV7-9	few	-	TRBJ1-2
CASSYGTLGDQPQHF	TGTGCCAGCAGTTACGGGACACTAGGAGATCAGCCCCAGCATTTT	TRBV6-2/TRBV6-3	-	-	TRBJ1-5
CASSLGGAASSYEQYF	TGTGCCAGCAGCTTAGGTGGGGCAGCAAGCTCCTACGAGCAGTACTTC	TRBV7-2	-	-	TRBJ2-7
CASSLALGLGANVLTF	TGTGCCAGCAGCTTAGCGCTGGGTCTGGGGGCCAACGTCCTGACTTTC	TRBV7-2	-	-	TRBJ2-6
CASGPGVAGVRETQYF	TGTGCTAGTGGCCCCGGGGTAGCGGGGGTGAGGGAGACCCAGTACTTC	TRBV12-5	-	TRBD2	TRBJ2-5
CASSLQISGANVLTF	TGTGCCAGCAGCTTACAGATCTCTGGGGCCAACGTCCTGACTTTC	TRBV7-6	once	-	TRBJ2-6
CASSPLPLTRPNTEAFF	TGTGCCAGCTCACCACTACCCCTGACAAGACCGAACACTGAAGCTTTCTTT	TRBV18	-	-	TRBJ1-1
CASSNQGDGYEQYF	TGTGCCAGCAGCAATCAGGGTGATGGCTACGAGCAGTACTTC	TRBV7-9	-	-	TRBJ2-7
CATKGSTSGNTIYF	TGTGCCACCAAGGGCAGCACCTCTGGAAACACCATATATTTT	TRBV10-3	-	-	TRBJ1-3
CASSFVGEKQYF	TGTGCCAGCAGTTTTGTGGGGGAGAAGCAGTATTTT	TRBV12-3/TRBV12-4	-	-	TRBJ2-3
CASGPSGGGDTQYF	TGTGCTAGTGGTCCTTCGGGGGGAGGAGATACGCAGTATTTT	TRBV12-5	once	TRBD2	TRBJ2-3
CATSDRTSGVYEQYF	TGTGCCACCAGTGACCGAACTAGCGGGGTCTACGAGCAGTACTTC	TRBV24-1	-	TRBD2	TRBJ2-7
CASSQTPGQGDSPLHF	TGCGCCAGCAGCCAAACTCCGGGACAGGGAGATTCACCCCTCCACTTT	TRBV4-1	-	TRBD1	TRBJ1-6
CASNQESSVRGNTIYF	TGTGCCAGCAACCAGGAATCCTCTGTGCGTGGAAACACCATATATTTT	TRBV11-2	-	-	TRBJ1-3
CAWSMGPNYGYTF	TGTGCCTGGAGTATGGGACCTAACTATGGCTACACCTTC	TRBV30	-	-	TRBJ1-2
CAAGTALHNEQFF	TGTGCGGCCGGGACTGCCCTCCACAATGAGCAGTTCTTC	TRBV27	many	-	TRBJ2-1
CASSEVEGRETQYF	TGTGCCAGCAGTGAAGTGGAGGGGCGGGAGACCCAGTACTTC	TRBV6-1	-	-	TRBJ2-5
CAWTSDRPSGNTIYF	TGTGCCTGGACGTCGGACAGGCCCTCTGGAAACACCATATATTTT	TRBV30	once	TRBD1	TRBJ1-3
CASSDGTSGPAETQYF	TGCGCCAGCAGTGATGGGACTAGCGGGCCGGCAGAGACCCAGTACTTC	TRBV10-2	-	TRBD2	TRBJ2-5
CASRGSGDTDTQYF	TGTGCCAGCAGGGGTAGCGGGGACACAGATACGCAGTATTTT	TRBV2	-	TRBD2	TRBJ2-3
CASSPTSGGYEQYF	TGCGCCAGCAGCCCGACTAGCGGGGGGTACGAGCAGTACTTC	TRBV5-1	-	TRBD2	TRBJ2-7
CASSLVATRAPLHF	TGTGCCAGCAGCTTAGTCGCGACTCGGGCACCCCTCCACTTT	TRBV13	-	-	TRBJ1-6
CASSQGLAGGLYNEQFF	TGTGCCAGCAGCCAAGGACTAGCGGGGGGCCTGTACAATGAGCAGTTCTTC	TRBV3-1/TRBV3-2	-	TRBD2	TRBJ2-1
CASNWDRASNQPQHF	TGTGCCAGCAACTGGGACAGGGCGAGCAATCAGCCCCAGCATTTT	TRBV2	-	TRBD1	TRBJ1-5
CASSSRIQAGNSQETQYF	TGTGCCAGCAGCTCTCGAATCCAAGCGGGGAACAGCCAAGAGACCCAGTACTTC	TRBV9	once	TRBD2	TRBJ2-5
CASSEQENTEAFF	TGCGCCAGCAGTGAACAGGAGAACACTGAAGCTTTCTTT	TRBV10-1	once	-	TRBJ1-1
CASSLVLGSCRNQPQHF	TGTGCCAGCAGCTTAGTCCTAGGGTCTTGTAGAAATCAGCCCCAGCATTTT	TRBV11-2	-	-	TRBJ1-5
CATSSTRSNEQFF	TGTGCCACCAGTTCTACTCGTTCTAATGAGCAGTTCTTC	TRBV24-1	-	-	TRBJ2-1
CASSRGLAGPYTDTQYF	TGCGCCAGCAGCCGAGGACTAGCGGGGCCATACACAGATACGCAGTATTTT	TRBV5-1	-	TRBD2	TRBJ2-3
CASMGQGGLAGGREQFF	TGTGCCAGCATGGGACAGGGTGGTCTAGCGGGGGGTCGAGAGCAGTTCTTC	TRBV2	-	TRBD2	TRBJ2-1